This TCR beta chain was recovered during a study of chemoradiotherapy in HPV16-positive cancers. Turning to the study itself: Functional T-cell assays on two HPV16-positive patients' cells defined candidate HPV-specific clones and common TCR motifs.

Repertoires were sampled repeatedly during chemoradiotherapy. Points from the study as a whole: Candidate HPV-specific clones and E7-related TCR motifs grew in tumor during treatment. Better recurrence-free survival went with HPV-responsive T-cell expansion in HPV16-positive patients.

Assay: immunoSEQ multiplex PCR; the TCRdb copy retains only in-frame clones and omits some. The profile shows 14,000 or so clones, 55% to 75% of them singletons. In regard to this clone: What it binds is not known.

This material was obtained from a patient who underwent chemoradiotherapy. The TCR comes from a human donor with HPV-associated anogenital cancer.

CDR3 sequence reads: CASSQEDSSYNSPLHF. CDR3 coding DNA: TGTGCCAGCAGCCAGGAAGACAGCTCCTATAATTCACCCCTCCACTTT. The chain combines TRBV4-2 with TRBJ1-6; D is perhaps TRBD1 (5 bases). CDR1 is LGHNA, CDR2 YNFKEQ, per germline. The CDR3 has 16 amino acids. The germline V and J ends were trimmed by 3 bases and 0 bases, with 9 bases remaining between them.